Below are 20 T cell receptor beta chains sequenced from a single sample in a study of T cell clonotyping in hematopoietic cell transplantation. Described time point: recipient sample about 28 days before transplant, after cytoreduction. Method: immunoSEQ multiplex PCR; TCRdb's copy keeps in-frame clones and lacks some. Of about 76,000 clones in the sample, 90% to 96% were seen once. The sequencing here drew on peripheral blood mononuclear cells, taken before stem cell transplant. The receptors originated from a woman in her forties or fifties with acute myeloid leukemia. Some clones in this sample may be carry-over from other donors' samples.

The chain uses TRBV6-1 and TRBJ1-5; D is uncertain. Germline lookup yields CDR1 MNHNS and CDR2 SASEGT. This CDR3 contains 13 residues. The ends were cut back, 3 bases at V and 7 bases at J, with 10 bases in the middle. The DNA of the CDR3 is TGTGCCAGCAGTGAGATCTTGGCCCAGCCCCAGCATTTT. This codes for CASSEILAQPQHF.

The DNA of the CDR3 is TGTGCCAGCAGTTTACGGGGCTCCGGTGAGCAGTTCTTC. Its protein product is CASSLRGSGEQFF. V is TRBV27 and J is TRBJ2-1; either TRBD1 or TRBD2 may supply D (5 bases each). The V gene lost 2 bases and the J gene lost 9 bases, with 11 bases spanning the gap. There are 13 residues in the CDR3. Germline values: CDR1 MNHEY, CDR2 SMNVEV (reference sequence).

J is TRBJ1-6 and V is TRBV7-9, with TRBD1 matching 7 bases. The V gene's germline CDR1 is SEHNR and CDR2 FQNEAQ (reference sequence). Trimming removed 5 bases from V and 1 base from J; junction bases left unmatched: 5. CDR3 size: 16 residues. The CDR3 DNA reads as TGTGCCAGCAGCCTTACAGGGGCTTCCTATAATTCACCCCTCCACTTT. Translating it yields CASSLTGASYNSPLHF.

This clone showed up just once. This sequence joins TRBV20-1 and TRBJ2-4; D is uncertain. The germline V and J ends were trimmed by 7 bases and 2 bases, with 6 bases remaining between them. In germline, CDR1 is DFQATT, CDR2 SNEGSKA (reference sequence). This CDR3 has 11 amino acids. The CDR3 spells CSGNTKNIQYF. The DNA for the CDR3 is TGCAGTGGCAACACCAAAAACATTCAGTACTTC.

The chain employs TRBV19 and TRBJ2-1; TRBD1 matches 8 bases. The CDR3 runs to 14 residues. The J segment lost 9 bases and the V segment lost 5 bases, leaving 9 bases of the junction unmatched. The germline V gene encodes CDR1 LNHDA and CDR2 SQIVND (reference sequence). The CDR3 here is CASSFGQGRIEQFF. The DNA of the CDR3 is TGTGCCAGTAGTTTTGGACAGGGAAGGATTGAGCAGTTCTTC.

This chain joins TRBV7-6 and TRBJ2-1, with TRBD2 matching over 11 bases. Germline-derived CDR1 and CDR2 are SGHVS and FNYEAQ. Trimming cost V 3 bases and J 7 bases; bases outside gene matches: 11. The CDR3 totals 17 residues. For the CDR3, the DNA is TGTGCCAGCAGCTTTCTAGCGGGAGGAGCCCGAGCGAATGAGCAGTTCTTC. It specifies CASSFLAGGARANEQFF.

The chain is built from TRBV11-3 and TRBJ2-1; D unresolved. CDR3 size: 12 residues. Germline values: CDR1 SGHNT, CDR2 YENEEA. Trimming took 2 bases from V and 8 from J, leaving 7 bases between them. For the CDR3, the DNA is TGTGCCAGCAGCTTACTGTATCATGAGCAGTTCTTC. It specifies CASSLLYHEQFF.

The chain is built from TRBV7-9 and TRBJ2-1; D is uncertain. This CDR3 is built from 11 residues. Between the trimmed V and J ends, which lost 4 bases and 7 bases, there was a span of 5 bases. Germline lookup yields CDR1 SEHNR and CDR2 FQNEAQ (reference sequence). As DNA, the CDR3 is TGTGCCAGCAGCTCTCGAAATGAGCAGTTCTTC. As protein: CASSSRNEQFF.

The chain couples TRBV4-2 to TRBJ2-4; no clear D gene. The V end was cut by 4 bases, the J end by 0 bases, with 7 bases between. Per the germline V gene, CDR1 is LGHNA and CDR2 is YNFKEQ. This CDR3 contains 14 residues. The CDR3 DNA reads as TGTGCCAGCAGCCTGTATATAGCCAAAAACATTCAGTACTTC. This translates into CASSLYIAKNIQYF.

The chain recombines TRBV7-9 with TRBJ2-1, with TRBD1 as a possible D gene (5 bases). The CDR3 has 15 amino acids. With 5 bases removed from V and 0 bases from J, the gap between germline ends came to 11 bases. Germline CDR1 and CDR2: SEHNR and FQNEAQ (reference sequence). CDR3 region: CASSPDRGSYNEQFF. CDR3 coding DNA: TGTGCCAGCAGCCCAGACAGAGGCTCCTACAATGAGCAGTTCTTC.

The V and J genes are TRBV2 and TRBJ2-7; D possibly matches TRBD1 or TRBD2 (6 bases each). The CDR3 totals 14 residues. V was pared by 4 bases and J by 3 bases, with 13 bases between. Germline CDR1 is SNHLY and CDR2 is FYNNEI. The DNA for the CDR3 is TGTGCCAGCAGTGGGCGGGACACGGGCTACGAGCAGTACTTC. This translates into CASSGRDTGYEQYF.

V and J are TRBV6-5 and TRBJ2-3, with D perhaps given as TRBD1 or TRBD2 (5 bases each). The CDR3 totals 15 residues. From germline, CDR1 is MNHEY and CDR2 SVGAGI. With 0 bases removed from V and 2 bases from J, the gap between germline ends came to 9 bases. The CDR3: CASSYSGTDTDTQYF. CDR3 bases: TGTGCCAGCAGTTACTCAGGGACGGACACAGATACGCAGTATTTT.

The CDR3 coding sequence is TGTGCCAGCAGCTCGGGACTAGCGGCATACGTTCAAGGGCAGTTCTTC. Protein sequence: CASSSGLAAYVQGQFF. This chain joins TRBV11-2 and TRBJ2-1; 11 positions match TRBD2. This CDR3 contains 16 residues. Germline V lookup: CDR1 SGHAT, CDR2 FQNNGV. V shed 4 bases and J 12 bases; nucleotides not matched to a gene: 14.

CDR3 protein: CASSFPQGGVTDTQYF. The CDR3 DNA reads TGTGCCAGCAGCTTCCCCCAGGGGGGAGTCACAGATACGCAGTATTTT. The chain carries TRBV5-6 and TRBJ2-3, with TRBD1 as a possible D gene (7 bases). Per germline, CDR1 SGHDT and CDR2 YYEEEE. V was pared by 2 bases and J by 2 bases, with 15 bases between. CDR3 length: 16 residues.

This CDR3 is CASSENTGGSYEQYF. CDR3 DNA sequence: TGTGCCAGCAGCGAAAATACAGGGGGCTCCTACGAGCAGTACTTC. This chain uses TRBV6-5 with TRBJ2-7; 8 nucleotides align to TRBD1. Germline CDR1 MNHEY, CDR2 SVGAGI. V shed 6 bases and J 0 bases; nucleotides not matched to a gene: 7. This CDR3 is 15 amino acids long.

The rearrangement uses TRBV30 and TRBJ2-5; D is uncertain. Germline CDR1 GTSNPN, CDR2 SVGIG (reference sequence). V lost 6 bases, J lost 3 bases, and 11 bases lay in between. This CDR3 is 12 amino acids long. The CDR3 bases are TGTGCCTGCAGTTGGGCGGAAGAGACCCAGTACTTC. Amino acids: CACSWAEETQYF.

The CDR3 coding sequence is TGTGCCTGGAGTGTAGAGGGGGGGACTGAAGCTTTCTTT. Translated: CAWSVEGGTEAFF. The V gene is TRBV30, the J gene TRBJ1-1; D is perhaps TRBD1 (6 bases). Germline CDR1 and CDR2: GTSNPN and SVGIG (reference sequence). CDR3 size: 13 residues. Trimming took 0 bases from V and 5 from J, leaving 10 bases between them.

V gene TRBV9 combines with J gene TRBJ2-5, with D perhaps matching TRBD2 (6 bases). V lost 0 bases and J lost 8, with 14 bases in between. The germline V gene encodes CDR1 SGDLS and CDR2 YYNGEE. This CDR3 has 14 residues. Here the CDR3 reads CASSVGGLRDTQYF. CDR3 sequence (DNA): TGTGCCAGCAGCGTAGGGGGACTTAGGGATACCCAGTACTTC.

CDR3 coding DNA: TGCAGTGCTCCGGATGAGACTGAAGCTTTCTTT. It specifies CSAPDETEAFF. The chain couples TRBV20-1 to TRBJ1-1, with D uncertain. This CDR3 spans 11 amino acids. Trimming shortened V by 5 bases and J by 5 bases, and 9 bases separated the two germline ends. CDR1 is DFQATT, CDR2 SNEGSKA, per germline (reference sequence).

V and J are TRBV19 and TRBJ1-3; 9 bases agree with TRBD1. The CDR3 is 17 amino acids. Germline loops: CDR1 LNHDA, CDR2 SQIVND (reference sequence). Germline trimming cut 3 bases from V and 1 base from J; bases unmatched to any gene: 7. The DNA of the CDR3 is TGTGCCAGTAGTATCCCCCGACAGGGGGTTTCTGGAAACACCATATATTTT. This encodes CASSIPRQGVSGNTIYF.